Detailed here is one TCR beta chain. Germline loops: CDR1 SQVTM, CDR2 ANQGSEA. The CDR3 spans 13 residues. V was pared by 4 bases and J by 1 base, with 10 bases between. Primed by a sample-barcoded 5' primer and a J-beta primer mix, a second PCR proceeded for roughly 6 to 12 cycles. TCRdb reanalysed the 5' RACE reads using MiXCR and keeps one entry per CDR3 protein. The sample has about 1.8 million distinct CDR3 sequences; approximately 50% are singletons. The data were obtained in a study of blood T cells in healthy people across ages. This sequence originates from a woman aged 40-49 years in good health. This chain connects TRBV29-1 to TRBJ1-1; D might be TRBD1 (6 bases). The sequencing sample was made of blood. The CDR3 loop is CSVGGGGNTEAFF. CDR3 nucleotides: TGCAGCGTTGGGGGGGGCGGGAACACTGAAGCTTTCTTT.